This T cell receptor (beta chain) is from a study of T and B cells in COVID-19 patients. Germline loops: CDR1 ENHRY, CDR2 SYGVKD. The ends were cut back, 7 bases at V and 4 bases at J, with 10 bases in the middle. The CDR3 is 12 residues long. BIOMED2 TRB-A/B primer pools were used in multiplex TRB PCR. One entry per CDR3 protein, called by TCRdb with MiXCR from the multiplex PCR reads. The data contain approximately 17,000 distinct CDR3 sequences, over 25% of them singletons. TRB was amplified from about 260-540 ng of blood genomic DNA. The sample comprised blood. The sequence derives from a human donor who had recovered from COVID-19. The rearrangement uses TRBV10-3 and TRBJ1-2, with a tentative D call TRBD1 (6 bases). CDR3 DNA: TGTGCCATCAATGGGGGGCCCTATGGCTACACCTTC. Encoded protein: CAINGGPYGYTF.